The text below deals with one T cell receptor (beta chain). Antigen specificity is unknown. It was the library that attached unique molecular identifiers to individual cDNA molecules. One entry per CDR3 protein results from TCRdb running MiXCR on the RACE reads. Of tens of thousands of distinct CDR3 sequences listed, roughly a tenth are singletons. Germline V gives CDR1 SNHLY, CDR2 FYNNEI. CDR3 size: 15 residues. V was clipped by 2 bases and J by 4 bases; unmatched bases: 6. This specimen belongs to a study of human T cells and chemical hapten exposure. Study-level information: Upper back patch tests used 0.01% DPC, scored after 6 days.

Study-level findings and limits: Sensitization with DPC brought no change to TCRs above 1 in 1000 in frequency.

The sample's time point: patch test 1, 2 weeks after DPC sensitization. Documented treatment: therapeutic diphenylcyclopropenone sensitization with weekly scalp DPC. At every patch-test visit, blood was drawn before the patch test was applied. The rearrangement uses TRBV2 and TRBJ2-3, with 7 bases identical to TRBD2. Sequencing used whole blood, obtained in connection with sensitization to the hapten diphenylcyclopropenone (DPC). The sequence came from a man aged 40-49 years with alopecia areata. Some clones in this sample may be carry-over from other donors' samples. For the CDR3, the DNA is TGTGCCAGCAGTGAAATGGCGGGAGCCTCAGATACGCAGTATTTT. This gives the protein CASSEMAGASDTQYF.